This is a list of T cell receptor beta chains from one sample in a study of control samples from healthy donors and cancer patients. This table comes from immunoSEQ multiplex PCR, and its TCRdb copy is limited to in-frame clones, with some not included. The table has about 59,000 clones, more than 85% seen once; the top ten hold about 1.7%. Material: PBMCs. Receptors were obtained from a man in his forties or fifties with colorectal cancer. Both conserved end residues are part of each CDR3. The D gene is left open where the match is weak. Expanded clones get a size class; other rows say once, few or many, or leave the size out.

>-|once|TRBJ2-3|TRBV5-6
TGTGCCAGCAGCTCGCAGGAGGGACTGAGTTTTCTAGCAGATACGCAGTATTTT
CASSSQEGLSFLADTQYF
>TRBD1|-|TRBJ1-5|TRBV28
TGTGCCAGCAGTTTACACCGGGACAGGGGCAATCAGCCCCAGCATTTT
CASSLHRDRGNQPQHF
>TRBD2|-|TRBJ2-7|TRBV3-1/TRBV3-2
TGTGCCAGCAGCCGAGTGATAAGCGGGGGGGCGTGGTCCTACGAGCAGTACTTC
CASSRVISGGAWSYEQYF
>-|-|TRBJ1-1|TRBV7-9
TGTGCCAGCAGCTTTTGGGAGGGTATCGGCACTGAAGCTTTCTTT
CASSFWEGIGTEAFF
>-|-|TRBJ1-1|TRBV13
TGTGCCAGCAGCTTAGGGGCTTCTGAAGCTTTCTTT
CASSLGASEAFF
>TRBD2|-|TRBJ2-3|TRBV5-4
TGTGCCAGCAGCGTTAGCGGGGGGGCCTTGAGAGATACGCAGTATTTT
CASSVSGGALRDTQYF
>-|-|TRBJ1-5|TRBV27
TGTGCCAGCAGTCTCCAGGGCCCGGCTCAGCCCCAGCATTTT
CASSLQGPAQPQHF
>TRBD1|-|TRBJ2-7|TRBV6-5
TGTGCCAGCAGTCTGCAGACAGGGGGAGCTTACGAGCAGTACTTC
CASSLQTGGAYEQYF
>-|-|TRBJ2-1|TRBV4-3
TGCGCCAGCAGCCAAGATAGGGCAGCTCCCTACAATGAGCAGTTCTTC
CASSQDRAAPYNEQFF
>TRBD2|-|TRBJ2-3|TRBV5-1
TGCGCCAGCAGCTCTGGGCCTAGCGGGGGGGTATCTAGCACAGATACGCAGTATTTT
CASSSGPSGGVSSTDTQYF
>-|-|TRBJ2-5|TRBV9
TGTGCCAGCAGCGTAGCCGGGGGGCATCAAGAGACCCAGTACTTC
CASSVAGGHQETQYF
>-|-|TRBJ2-7|TRBV5-4
TGTGCCAGCAGCTTCGGCGGGGAGAGAACCTACGAGCAGTACTTC
CASSFGGERTYEQYF
>-|-|TRBJ1-1|TRBV12-3/TRBV12-4
TGTGCCAGCAGATATAACACTGAAGCTTTCTTT
CASRYNTEAFF
>TRBD1|-|TRBJ1-6|TRBV3-1/TRBV3-2
TGTGCCAGCAGCCAAGATCGGACAGGGCGATCACCCCTCCACTTT
CASSQDRTGRSPLHF
>-|-|TRBJ2-1|TRBV5-8
TGTGCCAGCAGCTTGGGCCCTGGGTACAATGAGCAGTTCTTC
CASSLGPGYNEQFF
>TRBD1|-|TRBJ1-2|TRBV11-2
TGTGCCAGCAGTTCGACAGGGGGGCCCTATGGCTACACCTTC
CASSSTGGPYGYTF
>-|-|TRBJ1-2|TRBV24-1
TGTGCCACCAGTGATTCGGCGAACTATGGCTACACCTTC
CATSDSANYGYTF
>TRBD1|-|TRBJ1-5|TRBV5-1
TGCGCCAGCAGCAGAGGGGACAGGGAAAATCAGCCCCAGCATTTT
CASSRGDRENQPQHF
>TRBD2|-|TRBJ2-3|TRBV6-5
TGTGCCAGCACCCCAGCGGGGTTCACAGATACGCAGTATTTT
CASTPAGFTDTQYF
>TRBD1|once|TRBJ1-2|TRBV5-4
TGTGCCAGCAGCGGGGACAGGGTGGGCTATGGCTACACCTTC
CASSGDRVGYGYTF
>-|-|TRBJ1-2|TRBV27
TGTGCCAGCAGTTTAATAGCTACAGGGTCCTATGGCTACACCTTC
CASSLIATGSYGYTF
>TRBD1|-|TRBJ2-7|TRBV9
TGTGCCAGCAGCGTAACAGGGGGGTACGAGCAGTACTTC
CASSVTGGYEQYF
>-|once|TRBJ1-4|TRBV29-1
TGCAGCGTTGAAGGGACAACAACTAATGAAAAACTGTTTTTT
CSVEGTTTNEKLFF
>-|few|TRBJ2-2|TRBV5-3
TGTGCCAGAAGCCCGAACACCGGGGAGCTGTTTTTT
CARSPNTGELFF
>TRBD1|few|TRBJ2-3|TRBV7-8
TGTGCCAGCAGCCCCTGGGGACAGGGGTCTTGGGACACAGATACGCAGTATTTT
CASSPWGQGSWDTDTQYF
>-|-|TRBJ1-1|TRBV5-1
TGCGCCAGCAGCTATCAGGGGATGAACACTGAAGCTTTCTTT
CASSYQGMNTEAFF
>TRBD2|-|TRBJ2-5|TRBV5-4
TGTGCCAGCAGCTTGAATTTGGGGGGGGGAGAGACCCAGTACTTC
CASSLNLGGGETQYF
>-|-|TRBJ1-1|TRBV5-6
TGTGCCAGCAGCTTGGGCGGTGTTGAAGCTTTCTTT
CASSLGGVEAFF
>TRBD2|once|TRBJ2-1|TRBV7-2
TGTGCCAGCAGCACTACTAGCGGGGGCTACAATGAGCAGTTCTTC
CASSTTSGGYNEQFF
>TRBD2|once|TRBJ2-7|TRBV5-4
TGTGCCAGCAGCTGGACTAGCGGGGGGGCCTCGAGCGAGCAGTACTTC
CASSWTSGGASSEQYF
>-|few|TRBJ1-5|TRBV6-1
TGTGCCAGCAGTGAGGCAGGCCGCTATCAGCCCCAGCATTTT
CASSEAGRYQPQHF
>-|-|TRBJ2-5|TRBV27
TGTGCCAGCGGAATCTCCACAGGGTTGAGAGAGACCCAGTACTTC
CASGISTGLRETQYF